These 8 T cell receptor beta chains were sequenced from one sample in a study of blood T cell repertoires in COVID-19 (dated by TCRdb to 2018 to 2020). The library was prepared using the immunoSEQ multiplex PCR assay. Entries here come from immuneACCESS through TCRdb and include only in-frame sequences with V and J called. Some clones fail to appear in such tables; in the studies checked, an unresolved V gene covers under half of the shortfall, and the cause of the remainder is unknown. Recorded for this sample are a few hundred thousand clones; more than 70% of them occurred a single time. Around 12% of the sample is taken by the ten largest. The sequenced sample was peripheral blood. These receptors were obtained from a man older than 75 with acute or convalescent COVID-19.

This chain joins TRBV18 and TRBJ1-1, with D hard to call. This CDR3 contains 14 residues. Trimming shortened V by 3 bases and J by 1 base, and 9 bases separated the two germline ends. The germline CDR1 and CDR2 sequences are KGHSH and LQKENI. The DNA of the CDR3 is TGTGCCAGCTCACCTAACAGTGGGAACACTGAAGCTTTCTTT. This gives the protein CASSPNSGNTEAFF.

The chain has TRBV9 and TRBJ1-2; TRBD1 aligns across 8 bases. This CDR3 is built from 15 residues. The junction had 9 bases not matched to a gene; V was cut back by 0 bases and J by 8 bases. Germline CDR1 is SGDLS and CDR2 is YYNGEE. The CDR3 nucleotides read TGTGCCAGCAGCGTAGTTCCAGGGGGCGCCGGGGGCTACACCTTC. Its protein is CASSVVPGGAGGYTF.

This rearrangement joins TRBV5-1 to TRBJ1-6, with D possibly being TRBD1 (6 bases). Between the trimmed V and J ends, which lost 4 bases and 10 bases, there was a span of 18 bases. The germline gives CDR1 SGHRS, CDR2 YFSETQ. The CDR3 contains 15 residues. The CDR3 region has the DNA TGCGCCAGCAGCGGTAGACAGGAGGTGGGATCACCCCTCCACTTT. Encoded protein: CASSGRQEVGSPLHF.

The V gene is TRBV18, the J gene TRBJ1-1; D remains unclear. Germline V gives CDR1 KGHSH, CDR2 LQKENI. Trimming cost V 2 bases and J 7 bases, with 17 bases left between them. The CDR3 loop spans 15 amino acids. The CDR3: CASSPTAAAPVEAFF. CDR3 coding DNA: TGTGCCAGCTCACCAACTGCTGCGGCCCCAGTTGAAGCTTTCTTT.

In this sample, this clone turned up a few times. The chain carries TRBV28 and TRBJ1-5; D is perhaps TRBD1 (6 bases). The CDR3 sequence is 13 residues long. Germline V gene sequence: CDR1 MDHEN, CDR2 SYDVKM. The V and J ends lost 8 bases and 7 bases respectively, with 15 bases between them. This chain's CDR3 is CASGIGGRQPQHF. CDR3 sequence (DNA): TGTGCCAGCGGAATAGGGGGAAGACAGCCCCAGCATTTT.

The rearrangement uses TRBV7-9 and TRBJ2-2; 8 positions match TRBD1. Germline CDR1 and CDR2: SEHNR and FQNEAQ (reference sequence). The CDR3 has 15 residues. J gave up 5 bases and V 7 bases, and 9 bases lay outside the gene matches. The CDR3 reads CASTWRTGMTGELFF. CDR3 bases: TGTGCCAGCACTTGGAGGACAGGGATGACCGGGGAGCTGTTTTTT.

This clone was observed a single time. The chain joins TRBV7-8 to TRBJ1-2, with D perhaps TRBD1 (6 bases). The V and J ends lost 5 bases and 4 bases respectively, with 17 bases between them. Germline V gene sequence: CDR1 SGHVS, CDR2 FQNEAQ. The CDR3 has 15 residues. This CDR3 reads CASSTGTKVGYGYTF. For the CDR3, the DNA is TGTGCCAGCAGCACCGGGACAAAGGTCGGCTATGGCTACACCTTC.

V is TRBV5-4 and J is TRBJ1-1; D gene ambiguous. The germline CDR1 and CDR2 sequences are SGHNT and YYREEE (reference sequence). The CDR3 runs 15 residues. Deletions cut 2 bases from V and 0 bases from J, with 11 bases between. CDR3 sequence reads: CASSFPGSMNTEAFF. The CDR3 nucleotides read TGTGCCAGCAGCTTTCCCGGGTCGATGAACACTGAAGCTTTCTTT.